The 8 T cell receptor beta chains below come from one sample, sequenced in a study of early T cells in non-severe SARS-CoV-2 infection listed by TCRdb under 2021. The library was built by means of 5' RACE. The reads were generated on a NextSeq 500. TCRdb took the public reads, trimmed them with fastp at Q25, ran MiXCR for clone calling and kept in-frame beta chains. Each record represents a unique CDR3 protein, reported with the most common genes and DNA among its rows. Recorded for this sample are tens of thousands of distinct CDR3 sequences; 11% to 15% of them occurred a single time. Together, the top ten hold 5% to 7% of the sample. Sequencing was done on a sample of whole blood. The receptors here all came from an adult who was a healthcare worker with PCR-confirmed SARS-CoV-2 infection or an uninfected control (not recorded which).

The chain has TRBV5-4 and TRBJ2-2; no clear D gene. The V and J ends lost 1 base and 3 bases respectively, with 7 bases between them. Germline-derived CDR1 and CDR2 are SGHNT and YYREEE (reference sequence). The CDR3 is 14 residues long. CDR3 DNA sequence: TGTGCCAGCAGCTTGCCGGCCTACACCGGGGAGCTGTTTTTT. It yields the protein CASSLPAYTGELFF.

This chain joins TRBV28 and TRBJ2-7; D uncertain. The length of the CDR3 is 14 residues. CDR1 is MDHEN, CDR2 SYDVKM, per germline. V shed 8 bases and J shed 1 base, with 15 bases lying between them. The CDR3 DNA reads TGTGCCAGCTCATATTCAGTGCCTTCCTACGAGCAGTACTTC. Its protein is CASSYSVPSYEQYF.

The chain links TRBV11-1 to TRBJ1-1; D gene uncertain. The CDR3 totals 16 residues. The germline CDR1 and CDR2 sequences are SGHAT and FQDESV (reference sequence). Between the trimmed V and J ends, which lost 4 bases and 0 bases, there was a span of 15 bases. The CDR3 coding sequence is TGTGCCAGCAGCTACGGTTTCGACTACATGAACACTGAAGCTTTCTTT. It translates to CASSYGFDYMNTEAFF. Full variable domain (remainder filled in from reference TRBV11-1 and TRBJ1-1): EAEVAQSPRYKITEKSQAVAFWCDPISGHATLYWYRQILGQGPELLVQFQDESVVDDSQLPKDRFSAERLKGVDSTLKIQPAELGDSAMYLCASSYGFDYMNTEAFFGQGTRLTVV.

This clonotype was recorded many times. The V gene is TRBV2, the J gene TRBJ2-3, with 8 bases identical to TRBD1. Germline CDR1 reads SNHLY; CDR2 reads FYNNEI. CDR3 length: 15 residues. J gave up 3 bases and V 6 bases, and 8 bases lay outside the gene matches. The CDR3 sequence: CASSRGQGRTDTQYF. CDR3 in DNA: TGTGCCAGCAGCCGTGGACAGGGTCGGACAGATACGCAGTATTTT.

In this sample, this clonotype turned up a few times. The chain links TRBV7-9 to TRBJ2-1; TRBD2 matches at 13 bases. V lost 5 bases and J lost 7; bases outside the gene matches: 8. The CDR3 is made up of 16 amino acids. Germline assignment: CDR1 SEHNR and CDR2 FQNEAQ (reference sequence). In nucleotides, the CDR3 is TGTGCCAGCAGCGATTGGACTAGCGGGGGCTCGAATGAGCAGTTCTTC. Translating it yields CASSDWTSGGSNEQFF.

In its sample, this clonotype was seen a few times. The gene calls are TRBV7-8 and TRBJ1-2; TRBD1 matches at 10 bases. Looked up from germline, CDR1 is SGHVS and CDR2 is FQNEAQ. The CDR3 loop spans 17 amino acids. With 4 bases clipped from V and 3 bases from J, the junction kept 11 bases outside the gene matches. CDR3 sequence reads: CASSYSGRDRGDYGYTF. The CDR3 DNA is TGTGCCAGCAGCTACTCCGGCAGGGACAGGGGAGACTATGGCTACACCTTC.

This chain's CDR3 is CSARAAYEQYF. The CDR3, as DNA: TGCAGTGCTAGAGCGGCGTACGAGCAGTACTTC. This chain connects TRBV20-1 to TRBJ2-7; D ambiguous. CDR1 DFQATT and CDR2 SNEGSKA come from the germline V gene (reference sequence). The CDR3 has 11 residues. Trimming took off 1 base at V and 4 bases at J, with 5 bases between the two ends.

The CDR3 region has the DNA TGTGCCAGCAGCTTAGACGGGACCACAGATACGCAGTATTTT. Its translation is CASSLDGTTDTQYF. V and J are TRBV7-2 and TRBJ2-3; D assignment may be TRBD1 or TRBD2 (5 bases each). This CDR3 is 14 amino acids long. With 1 base removed from V and 2 bases from J, the gap between germline ends came to 7 bases. Germline V gene sequence: CDR1 SGHTA, CDR2 FQGNSA.